The rows below give T cell receptor beta chains drawn from one sample of a study of shared clonotypes between healthy human individuals. TCRdb keeps only in-frame clones here, not all; method: immunoSEQ multiplex PCR. This table holds around 1.4 million clones, approximately 98.5% found once. Sequencing input: naive CD4+ T cells sorted from blood. These TCRs come from a man aged 25-45 years in good health. CDR3s include the opening cysteine and the closing phenylalanine or tryptophan. Each record gives: V gene, clone size, J gene, D gene, CDR3 protein, CDR3 DNA. A D gene is named only where the DNA matches it firmly. Some rows have no size entry. The others give once, few or many, or a class for an expanded clone.

TRBV2	NA	TRBJ1-5	TRBD1	CASSSRQGYDQPQHF	TGTGCCAGCAGTTCGAGACAGGGGTACGATCAGCCCCAGCATTTT
TRBV2	NA	TRBJ1-2	TRBD1	CASRDRESYGYTF	TGTGCCAGCAGGGACAGGGAAAGCTATGGCTACACCTTC
TRBV6-4	NA	TRBJ2-2	NA	CASRGQSNTGELFF	TGTGCCAGCAGAGGACAAAGTAACACCGGGGAGCTGTTTTTT
TRBV6-5	NA	TRBJ2-3	NA	CATGDLWDTQYF	TGTGCCACCGGCGATTTGTGGGATACGCAGTATTTT
TRBV7-2	NA	TRBJ1-5	TRBD1	CASSPSTGQQPQHF	TGTGCCAGCAGCCCATCGACAGGGCAGCAGCCCCAGCATTTT
TRBV11-3	NA	TRBJ2-3	NA	CASSRSGENPDTQYF	TGTGCCAGCAGCCGCTCCGGGGAGAACCCAGATACGCAGTATTTT
TRBV6-1	once	TRBJ1-5	NA	CASSETESYSSGNQPQHF	TGTGCCAGCAGTGAGACAGAGAGCTACTCTTCGGGCAATCAGCCCCAGCATTTT
TRBV28	NA	TRBJ2-3	NA	CALKGGLADTQYF	TGTGCTCTGAAGGGGGGGCTCGCAGATACGCAGTATTTT
TRBV5-1	NA	TRBJ1-1	NA	CASSLGRGSSRTEAFF	TGCGCCAGCAGCTTGGGCAGGGGTAGTAGTAGAACTGAAGCTTTCTTT
TRBV5-1	NA	TRBJ1-2	TRBD1	CASSLAYRGSRASNYGYTF	TGCGCCAGCAGCTTGGCTTACAGGGGCAGCCGGGCGTCTAACTATGGCTACACCTTC
TRBV19	NA	TRBJ1-5	NA	CASSTKRNQPQHF	TGTGCCAGTAGTACAAAGAGGAATCAGCCCCAGCATTTT
TRBV5-1	NA	TRBJ2-5	NA	CASSLSGRETQYF	TGCGCCAGCAGCTTGTCAGGGAGGGAGACCCAGTACTTC
TRBV6-5	NA	TRBJ2-7	NA	CASSSSGLPTAEQYF	TGTGCCAGCAGTTCCTCCGGACTTCCCACGGCCGAGCAGTACTTC
TRBV9	NA	TRBJ1-3	NA	CASSVDPSGNTIYF	TGTGCCAGCAGCGTAGACCCCTCTGGAAACACCATATATTTT
TRBV19	NA	TRBJ1-3	NA	CASVKGPVQPSGNTIYF	TGTGCCAGCGTCAAGGGGCCTGTTCAACCTTCTGGAAACACCATATATTTT
TRBV14	NA	TRBJ2-7	NA	CASSPVGPKQGSDYEQYF	TGTGCCAGCAGCCCAGTCGGCCCAAAACAGGGTTCGGACTACGAGCAGTACTTC
TRBV6-5	NA	TRBJ2-2	NA	CASSYGARAGELFF	TGTGCCAGCAGTTACGGCGCGAGGGCCGGGGAGCTGTTTTTT
TRBV7-8	NA	TRBJ2-1	NA	CASSSRDSGVSEQFF	TGTGCCAGCAGCTCCCGGGACTCGGGAGTCTCTGAGCAGTTCTTC
TRBV5-1	NA	TRBJ2-7	TRBD2	CASSKGTSGTYEQYF	TGCGCCAGCAGCAAGGGGACTAGCGGGACGTACGAGCAGTACTTC
TRBV7-2	once	TRBJ2-2	NA	CASSLAGANTGELFF	TGTGCCAGCAGCTTAGCGGGAGCGAACACCGGGGAGCTGTTTTTT
TRBV7-2	NA	TRBJ2-2	TRBD2	CASRDSGFTGELFF	TGTGCCAGCAGGGATAGCGGGTTCACCGGGGAGCTGTTTTTT
TRBV7-8	NA	TRBJ2-2	TRBD2	CASSLVVLAGDTGELFF	TGTGCCAGCAGCTTAGTCGTTCTAGCGGGAGATACCGGGGAGCTGTTTTTT
TRBV11-2	NA	TRBJ2-3	NA	CASSFGQTPSTDTQYF	TGTGCCAGCAGCTTCGGACAGACGCCAAGCACAGATACGCAGTATTTT
TRBV11-2	NA	TRBJ2-5	NA	CASSLGFGAGETQYF	TGTGCCAGCAGCTTGGGGTTCGGGGCCGGGGAAACCCAGTACTTC
TRBV19	NA	TRBJ1-1	NA	CASSATVNTEAFF	TGTGCCAGTAGTGCGACAGTGAACACTGAAGCTTTCTTT
TRBV7-2	NA	TRBJ2-1	TRBD2	CASSLLSSGSEQFF	TGTGCCAGCAGCTTACTTTCTAGCGGTAGTGAGCAGTTCTTC
TRBV28	NA	TRBJ1-2	NA	CASSRYGYTF	TGTGCCAGCAGCCGATATGGCTACACCTTC
TRBV5-1	NA	TRBJ2-3	TRBD2	CASSLGLAGEADTQYF	TGCGCCAGCAGCTTGGGGCTAGCGGGAGAGGCAGATACGCAGTATTTT
TRBV5-1	NA	TRBJ2-3	NA	CASSLWGTIVPTDTQYF	TGCGCCAGCAGCTTGTGGGGGACCATTGTCCCCACAGATACGCAGTATTTT
TRBV4-1	NA	TRBJ2-5	TRBD2	CASSQDRASGETQYF	TGCGCCAGCAGCCAAGACAGGGCTAGCGGAGAGACCCAGTACTTC
TRBV2	NA	TRBJ2-1	TRBD1	CASTGQGTYNEQFF	TGTGCCAGCACTGGACAGGGCACTTACAATGAGCAGTTCTTC
TRBV19	NA	TRBJ2-5	NA	CASSERETQYF	TGTGCCAGTAGTGAAAGAGAGACCCAGTACTTC
TRBV30	NA	TRBJ1-5	TRBD1	CAWSSGQVFNQPQHF	TGTGCCTGGAGCTCGGGACAGGTATTCAATCAGCCCCAGCATTTT
TRBV7-2	NA	TRBJ1-1	NA	CASSLRPAREAFF	TGTGCCAGCAGCTTAAGACCGGCGCGTGAAGCTTTCTTT
TRBV6-6	NA	TRBJ2-6	NA	CASKGAGANVLTF	TGTGCCAGCAAAGGGGCTGGGGCCAACGTCCTGACTTTC
TRBV5-1	NA	TRBJ2-3	NA	CASSLGATDTQYF	TGCGCCAGCAGCTTGGGGGCGACAGATACGCAGTATTTT
TRBV10-3	NA	TRBJ2-1	TRBD2	CAIGSNSGSSYNEQFF	TGTGCCATCGGATCCAATAGCGGGAGTTCCTACAATGAGCAGTTCTTC
TRBV9	NA	TRBJ2-5	TRBD2	CASSVGGSPETQYF	TGTGCCAGCAGCGTAGGCGGGAGTCCAGAGACCCAGTACTTC
TRBV27	NA	TRBJ2-7	TRBD1	CASSKTGTVSYEQYF	TGTGCCAGCAGTAAAACCGGGACAGTATCCTACGAGCAGTACTTC
TRBV7-2	once	TRBJ2-2	TRBD1	CASSSRGRGNTGELFF	TGTGCCAGCAGCTCCAGGGGGCGGGGGAACACCGGGGAGCTGTTTTTT
TRBV9	once	TRBJ1-2	NA	CASSPKQGSDYGYTF	TGTGCCAGCAGCCCGAAACAGGGTTCTGACTATGGCTACACCTTC
TRBV29-1	NA	TRBJ1-5	NA	CSVLRYNQPQHF	TGCAGCGTTCTCAGGTACAATCAGCCCCAGCATTTT